The clone carrying this T cell receptor (beta chain) was counted at least ten times. The V and J ends lost 2 bases and 3 bases respectively, with 10 bases between them. CDR1 and CDR2 (germline): ENHRY, SYGVKD. The CDR3 loop spans 15 amino acids. This record belongs to a study of CD8 T cells in ankylosing spondylitis. TCRdb re-derived calls from the 5' RACE reads in MiXCR, one entry per CDR3 protein. The sample shows 200,000 to 300,000 distinct CDR3 sequences, 10% to 13% of them seen only once. Specimen: blood, either unsorted or a sorted T cell fraction (not recorded which). The source is a male donor with ankylosing spondylitis or in good health (not recorded which). The chain recombines TRBV10-3 with TRBJ2-2, with D tentatively TRBD1 (5 bases). The CDR3 sequence is CAISEAGQDTGELFF. DNA for the CDR3: TGTGCCATCAGTGAGGCAGGGCAGGACACCGGGGAGCTGTTTTTT.